This TCR beta chain appears in the sequencing data of a study of blood T cell repertoires in COVID-19 (dated by TCRdb to 2020 to 2022). In terms of the full investigation: Samples from collaborators originated in the United States, Italy and Spain and spanned both the acute and convalescent phases of COVID-19. The material from the prospective study consisted of cDNA or gDNA derived from T cells, B-cell-depleted T cells, or PBMCs. Subjects who had been exposed to COVID-19, were actively infected with it, or had recovered from it provided the deeply sampled blood TCRbeta repertoires that made up the dataset. The repertoires were made available in a free public database intended to serve as a resource for research on the immune response to SARS-CoV-2. The samples were drawn from the first 160 participants of the ongoing ImmuneRACE study and from over 950 subjects provided by 6 global collaborators. Sample metadata almost always included a de-identified subject ID, COVID-19 status, age in years and sex. Where available, HLA class I and class II types were taken from metadata supplied by the sample provider and were not determined by assay-based typing. Overall study outcomes, separate from this receptor: How much clinical and demographic metadata was included differed by source and by participant, and the metadata was provided uncurated.

TCRbeta CDR3 regions were amplified from genomic DNA by means of the immunoSEQ Assay, a bias-controlled multiplex PCR. From the authors' description of their analysis: Nucleated cell counts per sample were estimated from amplification of reference gene primers within the assay. To quantify the absolute abundance of each unique TCRbeta CDR3 rearrangement, sequence reads were collapsed and filtered. For each sample, productive Simpson clonality was calculated as the square root of Simpson's diversity index across productive rearrangements. TCRdb obtained this table from immuneACCESS and retained in-frame rearrangements with V and J assigned. These tables miss some clones; where compared with another copy, unresolved V genes account for less than half of the shortfall, and the remainder is unexplained. V, J and clone size derive from that table, while D and trimming were established from the DNA sequence. The sample includes roughly 410,000 clones, with roughly 90% observed a single time. The ten largest clones represent roughly 1.6% of the sample.

CDR1 and CDR2 are read off the germline V gene as SGHTA and FQGNSA. At the junction V is shortened by 5 bases and J by 3 bases, with 8 bases in between. Including cysteine and phenylalanine, the CDR3 has 13 amino acids. Only the CDR3 portion is preserved as DNA: 39 bases, with reading frame beginning at the first base. One collaborating source in Seattle enrolled patients during active infection and followed them longitudinally through the course of disease. The collaborating institutions used their own protocols to collect whole blood in K2EDTA tubes. For TCRbeta analysis, collaborators shipped samples as frozen whole blood, isolated PBMCs, or DNA extracted from either of those sample types. With regard to this clone: Its antigen is not yet known. Base qualities are not at hand, and no much larger clone is one base apart.

The sequence was collected from a woman in her thirties or forties with COVID-19, enrolled during active disease. The sequence joins TRBV7-2 to TRBJ1-5; no confident D gene assignment can be made. Material for sequencing was peripheral blood. CDR3 loop: CASSPGYNQPQHF. The nucleotides read TGTGCCAGCAGCCCCGGTTACAATCAGCCCCAGCATTTT.